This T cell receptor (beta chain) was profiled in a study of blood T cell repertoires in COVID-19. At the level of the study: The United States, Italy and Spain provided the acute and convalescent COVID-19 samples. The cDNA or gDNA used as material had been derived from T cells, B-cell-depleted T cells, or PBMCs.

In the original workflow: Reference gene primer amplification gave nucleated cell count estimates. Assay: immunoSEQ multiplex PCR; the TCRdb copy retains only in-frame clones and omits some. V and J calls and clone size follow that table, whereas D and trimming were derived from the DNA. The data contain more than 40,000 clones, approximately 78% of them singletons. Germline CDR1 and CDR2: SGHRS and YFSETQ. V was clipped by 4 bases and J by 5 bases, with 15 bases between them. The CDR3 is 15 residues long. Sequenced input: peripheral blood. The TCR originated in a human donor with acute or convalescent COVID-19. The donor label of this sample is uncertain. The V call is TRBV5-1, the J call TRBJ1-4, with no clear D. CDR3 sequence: CASSLEGFPNEKLFF. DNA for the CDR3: TGCGCCAGCAGCCTAGAGGGATTTCCCAATGAAAAACTGTTTTTT. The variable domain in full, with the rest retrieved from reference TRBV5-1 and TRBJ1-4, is KAGVTQTPRYLIKTRGQQVTLSCSPISGHRSVSWYQQTPGQGLQFLFEYFSETQRNKGNFPGRFSGRQFSNSRSEMNVSTLELGDSALYLCASSLEGFPNEKLFFGSGTQLSVL.